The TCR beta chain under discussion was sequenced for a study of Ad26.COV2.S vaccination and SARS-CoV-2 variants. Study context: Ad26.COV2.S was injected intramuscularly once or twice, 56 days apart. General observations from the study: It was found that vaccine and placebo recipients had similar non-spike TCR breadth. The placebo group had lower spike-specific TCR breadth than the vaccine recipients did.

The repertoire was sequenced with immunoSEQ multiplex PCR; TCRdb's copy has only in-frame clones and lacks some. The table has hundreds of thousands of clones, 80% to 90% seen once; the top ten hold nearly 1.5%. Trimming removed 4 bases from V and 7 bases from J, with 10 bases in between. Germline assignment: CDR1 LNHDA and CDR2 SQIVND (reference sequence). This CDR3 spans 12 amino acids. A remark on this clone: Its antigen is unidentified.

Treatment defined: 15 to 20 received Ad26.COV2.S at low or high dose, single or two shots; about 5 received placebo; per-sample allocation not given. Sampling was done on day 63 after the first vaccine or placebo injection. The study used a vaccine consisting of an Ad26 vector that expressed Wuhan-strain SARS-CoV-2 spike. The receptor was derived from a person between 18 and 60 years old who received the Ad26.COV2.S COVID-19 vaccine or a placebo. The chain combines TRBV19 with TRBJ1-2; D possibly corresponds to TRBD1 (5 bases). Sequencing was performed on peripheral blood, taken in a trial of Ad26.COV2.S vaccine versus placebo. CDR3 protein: CASSRDVSGYTF. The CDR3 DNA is TGTGCCAGTAGTAGGGACGTATCTGGCTACACCTTC.